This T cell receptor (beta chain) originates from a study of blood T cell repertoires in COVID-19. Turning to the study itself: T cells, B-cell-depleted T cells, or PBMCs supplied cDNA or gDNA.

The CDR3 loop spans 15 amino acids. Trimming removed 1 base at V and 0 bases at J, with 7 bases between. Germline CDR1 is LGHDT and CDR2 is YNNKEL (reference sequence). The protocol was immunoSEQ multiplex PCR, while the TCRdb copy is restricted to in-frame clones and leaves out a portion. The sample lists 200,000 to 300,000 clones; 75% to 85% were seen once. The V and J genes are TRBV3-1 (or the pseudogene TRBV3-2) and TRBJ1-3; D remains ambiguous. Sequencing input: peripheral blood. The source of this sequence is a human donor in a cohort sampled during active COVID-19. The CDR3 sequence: CASSQGVNSGNTIYF. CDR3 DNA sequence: TGTGCCAGCAGCCAAGGAGTCAACTCTGGAAACACCATATATTTT.